This section outlines one TCR beta chain sequence together with its context. Its target antigen remains unknown. The sample holds no much larger clone one base away, and base qualities are not on file. Whole blood was collected in K2EDTA tubes by collaborating institutions according to the institutions' own protocols. For TCRbeta analysis, collaborators shipped samples as frozen whole blood, isolated PBMCs, or DNA extracted from either of those sample types. The immunoSEQ Assay, a bias-controlled multiplex PCR, was used to amplify TCRbeta CDR3 regions from genomic DNA. The authors processed their data as follows. Within the assay, amplification of reference gene primers was used to estimate how many nucleated cells each sample contained. To quantify the absolute abundance of each unique TCRbeta CDR3 rearrangement, sequence reads were collapsed and filtered. For each sample, productive Simpson clonality was calculated by taking the square root of Simpson's diversity index across productive rearrangements. TCRdb carries this immuneACCESS record with in-frame sequences only. Its versions omit some clonotypes, under half of them owing to an unresolved V gene in the studies checked, with the rest unexplained. V, J and clone size derive from that table, while D and trimming were established from the DNA sequence. The sample records about 70,000 clones, roughly 84% of which are singletons. The ten largest account for about 30% of the sample.

The sample originates from a study of blood T cell repertoires in COVID-19 (dated by TCRdb to 2020 to 2022). General notes on the study: Samples covering the acute and convalescent phases of COVID-19 were provided by collaborators in the United States, Italy and Spain. The repertoires were released in a freely available public database meant as a resource for research on the immune response to SARS-CoV-2. Deeply sampled blood TCRbeta repertoires from subjects exposed to, actively infected with, or recovered from COVID-19 were included in the dataset. Where available, HLA class I and class II types were taken from metadata supplied by the sample provider and were not determined by assay-based typing. Sample metadata almost always included a de-identified subject ID, COVID-19 status, age in years and sex. Samples were obtained from the ongoing ImmuneRACE study (first 160 participants) and from 950 to 1,500 subjects provided by 6 global collaborators. The material from the prospective study consisted of cDNA or gDNA derived from T cells, B-cell-depleted T cells, or PBMCs.

At the junction V is shortened by 4 bases and J by 7 bases; bases outside the gene matches: 7. From its cysteine to its phenylalanine, the CDR3 spans 15 amino acids. This entry keeps only the CDR3 DNA: 45 bases, framed from base 1. From the germline V gene (reference sequence), CDR1 is SEHNR and CDR2 is FQNEAQ. The paper as a whole reports these results and caveats: The amount of clinical and demographic metadata varied by source and participant and was provided uncurated.

This TCR derives from an elderly woman with active or convalescent COVID-19. The sequencing input was peripheral blood. The rearranged chain carries TRBV7-9 and TRBJ1-5; TRBD1 matches 10 bases in the middle. The DNA sequence is as follows: TGTGCCAGCAGCTCGGACAGGGGGTTCGAGCAGCCCCAGCATTTT. Its translation is CASSSDRGFEQPQHF. Here the CDR3 is joined to the reference TRBV7-9 and TRBJ1-5 genes, and the full variable domain is: DTGVSQNPRHKITKRGQNVTFRCDPISEHNRLYWYRQTLGQGPEFLTYFQNEAQLEKSRLLSDRFSAERPKGSFSTLEIQRTEQGDSAMYLCASSSDRGFEQPQHFGDGTRLSIL.